This T cell receptor (beta chain) was sequenced during a study of blood T cell repertoires in COVID-19. This clone came up once. The data were produced by immunoSEQ multiplex PCR, yet TCRdb's version contains in-frame clones alone and is incomplete. The sample has approximately 180,000 clones, 82% seen once; the top ten hold about 5.5%. The sequencing input was PBMCs or T cells enriched from blood (not recorded which). The origin of this receptor is a woman aged 55-75 years with acute COVID-19.

The CDR3 DNA follows: TGTGCCTGGGGGACAGGATTCGGTTACGAGCAGTACTTC. This codes for CAWGTGFGYEQYF. The V gene is TRBV30, the J gene TRBJ2-7; 8 nucleotides align to TRBD1. Germline values: CDR1 GTSNPN, CDR2 SVGIG (reference sequence). The CDR3 length is 13 residues. V dropped 5 bases and J dropped 4; count of bases not matched to a gene: 7.